These T cell receptor beta chains were read from a single sample in a study of cytomegalovirus exposure and HLA in healthy donors. Sequencing used immunoSEQ multiplex PCR; TCRdb keeps in-frame clones, though not all of them. The sample contains 150,000 or so clones, more than 60% of which appear only once. Sequencing input: PBMCs. These receptors originate from a man aged 25 to 40 in good health and CMV-seropositive. CDR3s include the opening cysteine and the closing phenylalanine or tryptophan. The order of the fields is D gene, CDR3 length, V gene, clone size, J gene, CDR3 protein, CDR3 DNA. D genes are given only for firm matches. Clone sizes are given selectively: once, few, many, or a class where the clone is expanded.

NA	16	TRBV2	NA	TRBJ2-6	CASSLQGFAGANVLTF	TGTGCCAGCAGTTTACAGGGTTTTGCTGGGGCCAACGTCCTGACTTTC
TRBD2	17	TRBV15	few	TRBJ2-5	CATSSLTTSGVQETQYF	TGTGCCACCAGCAGCCTAACGACTAGCGGGGTCCAAGAGACCCAGTACTTC
TRBD2	16	TRBV6-6	NA	TRBJ2-3	CASSYSMLAVRDTQYF	TGTGCCAGCAGTTACTCTATGCTAGCGGTCCGGGATACGCAGTATTTT
TRBD1	15	TRBV5-1	NA	TRBJ1-2	CASSLEPTGAYGYTF	TGCGCCAGCAGCTTGGAACCGACAGGGGCCTATGGCTACACCTTC
NA	13	TRBV27	NA	TRBJ1-1	CASRVQRNTEAFF	TGTGCCAGCAGAGTACAGAGGAACACTGAAGCTTTCTTT
NA	13	TRBV9	few	TRBJ1-4	CASRRTTNEKLFF	TGTGCCAGCAGGCGGACAACTAATGAAAAACTGTTTTTT
NA	13	TRBV25-1	NA	TRBJ2-7	CASSDFSGVEQYF	TGTGCCAGCAGTGATTTTTCGGGGGTCGAGCAGTACTTC
TRBD2	15	TRBV7-3	few	TRBJ2-1	CASSSASGSYNEQFF	TGTGCCAGCAGCTCCGCTAGCGGGAGCTACAATGAGCAGTTCTTC
NA	11	TRBV2	NA	TRBJ1-1	CASSGETEAFF	TGTGCCAGCAGTGGAGAGACTGAAGCTTTCTTT
NA	14	TRBV4-1	NA	TRBJ2-5	CASSPRVSEETQYF	TGCGCCAGCAGCCCCCGGGTGTCAGAGGAGACCCAGTACTTC
TRBD1	18	TRBV23-1	NA	TRBJ1-4	CASSPMDRGPATNEKLFF	TGCGCCAGCAGCCCAATGGACAGGGGACCAGCAACTAATGAAAAACTGTTTTTT
NA	19	TRBV9	NA	TRBJ2-6	CASSAPGGYGDSGANVLTF	TGTGCCAGCAGCGCCCCTGGAGGCTACGGAGATTCTGGGGCCAACGTCCTGACTTTC
NA	16	TRBV5-1	NA	TRBJ1-1	CASSPELGSGGTEAFF	TGCGCCAGCAGCCCGGAATTGGGTTCGGGGGGAACTGAAGCTTTCTTT
TRBD1	14	TRBV27	NA	TRBJ2-7	CASSSLTGNYEQYF	TGTGCCAGCAGCTCCTTGACAGGGAACTACGAGCAGTACTTC
TRBD2	19	TRBV4-2	few	TRBJ2-6	CASSQRWLADSSGANVLTF	TGTGCCAGCAGCCAGAGGTGGCTAGCGGACTCTTCTGGGGCCAACGTCCTGACTTTC
TRBD1	13	TRBV7-9	NA	TRBJ1-2	CASSRQGNYGYTF	TGTGCCAGCAGCCGACAGGGTAACTATGGCTACACCTTC
NA	13	TRBV6-1	NA	TRBJ1-1	CAMSVGGNTEAFF	TGTGCCATGTCAGTGGGGGGGAACACTGAAGCTTTCTTT
NA	13	TRBV6-5	NA	TRBJ1-1	CASRRGNIPEAFF	TGTGCCAGCAGACGGGGGAACATTCCCGAAGCTTTCTTT
TRBD2	15	TRBV11-3	few	TRBJ2-7	CASSLGASGSLEQYF	TGTGCCAGCAGCTTAGGGGCTAGCGGGAGTTTGGAGCAGTACTTC
NA	13	TRBV6-5	NA	TRBJ2-7	CASSIFYGSEQYF	TGTGCCAGCAGCATATTTTACGGGAGTGAGCAGTACTTC
TRBD2	17	TRBV10-2	NA	TRBJ2-5	CASSPEGTSGRRETQYF	TGCGCCAGCAGCCCCGAAGGGACTAGCGGGAGGAGAGAGACCCAGTACTTC
TRBD2	19	TRBV5-1	NA	TRBJ2-1	CASSSSSGRALGSYNEQFF	TGCGCCAGCAGCTCTTCTAGCGGGAGGGCCCTGGGGTCCTACAATGAGCAGTTCTTC
TRBD1	14	TRBV6-1	few	TRBJ1-1	CASSPGQGEVEAFF	TGTGCCAGCAGTCCGGGACAGGGAGAGGTTGAAGCTTTCTTT
NA	13	TRBV30	NA	TRBJ2-1	CAWSHAEGYEQFF	TGTGCCTGGAGTCACGCCGAGGGCTATGAGCAGTTCTTC
TRBD1	17	TRBV6-1	NA	TRBJ1-1	CASSGDRGGLMNTEAFF	TGTGCCAGCAGTGGGGACAGGGGTGGGTTGATGAACACTGAAGCTTTCTTT
TRBD1	13	TRBV27	NA	TRBJ2-3	CASSPGGANTQYF	TGTGCCAGCAGTCCAGGGGGCGCAAATACGCAGTATTTT
NA	15	TRBV9	NA	TRBJ2-1	CASSVGSGVGGVQFF	TGTGCCAGCAGCGTAGGTTCGGGTGTGGGGGGAGTGCAGTTCTTC
NA	15	TRBV28	few	TRBJ1-2	CASSSRTAFNYGYTF	TGTGCCAGCAGTTCTCGGACAGCCTTTAACTATGGCTACACCTTC
NA	14	TRBV2	NA	TRBJ2-2	CASQAGIYTGELFF	TGTGCCAGCCAGGCCGGAATTTACACCGGGGAGCTGTTTTTT
TRBD1	15	TRBV5-8	NA	TRBJ1-2	CASSLAAGGNYGYTF	TGTGCCAGCAGCTTGGCTGCAGGGGGGAACTATGGCTACACCTTC
NA	15	TRBV14	few	TRBJ1-6	CASSQQGSYNSPLHF	TGTGCCAGCAGCCAACAGGGTTCCTATAATTCACCCCTCCACTTT
NA	15	TRBV6-1	NA	TRBJ1-1	CASSAPQQSFTEAFF	TGTGCCAGCAGTGCTCCTCAACAGTCCTTCACTGAAGCTTTCTTT
TRBD2	17	TRBV9	NA	TRBJ2-1	CASSVTPTSGKVNEQFF	TGTGCCAGCAGCGTAACCCCGACTAGCGGGAAAGTAAATGAGCAGTTCTTC
TRBD1	17	TRBV18	NA	TRBJ2-1	CASSPPSVGQVSNEQFF	TGTGCCAGCTCACCCCCATCGGTGGGACAGGTCTCCAATGAGCAGTTCTTC
NA	13	TRBV9	NA	TRBJ1-3	CASSVPPGNTIYF	TGTGCCAGCAGCGTTCCTCCTGGAAACACCATATATTTT
NA	15	TRBV18	NA	TRBJ1-3	CASSLGPGFGNTIYF	TGTGCCAGCTCACTCGGTCCCGGGTTTGGAAACACCATATATTTT
NA	12	TRBV11-3	NA	TRBJ2-5	CAFEREQETQYF	TGTGCCTTCGAGAGGGAACAAGAGACCCAGTACTTC
TRBD2	16	TRBV10-3	NA	TRBJ2-7	CAISGLAGALTYEQYF	TGTGCCATCTCCGGACTAGCGGGAGCTCTGACCTACGAGCAGTACTTC
TRBD1	14	TRBV5-5	NA	TRBJ2-7	CASSLGQGNYEQYF	TGTGCCAGCAGCTTGGGACAGGGTAACTACGAGCAGTACTTC
NA	17	TRBV11-1	NA	TRBJ2-3	CASSLSESGYGTDTQYF	TGTGCCAGCAGCTTATCCGAATCAGGGTATGGCACAGATACGCAGTATTTT
NA	14	TRBV7-9	NA	TRBJ2-2	CASSLVLAPGELFF	TGTGCCAGCAGCTTAGTTTTAGCACCCGGGGAGCTGTTTTTT
NA	15	TRBV11-2	NA	TRBJ2-7	CASSLEAGNYYEQYF	TGTGCCAGCAGCTTGGAAGCCGGGAATTACTACGAGCAGTACTTC
NA	15	TRBV4-1	NA	TRBJ2-3	CASSQGGLTTDTQYF	TGCGCCAGCAGCCAAGGCGGACTTACTACAGATACGCAGTATTTT
NA	12	TRBV7-3	NA	TRBJ2-3	CASSESTDTQYF	TGTGCCAGCAGCGAGAGCACAGATACGCAGTATTTT
NA	14	TRBV2	NA	TRBJ1-6	CASLDSTYNSPLHF	TGTGCCAGCTTGGACAGTACCTATAATTCACCCCTCCACTTT